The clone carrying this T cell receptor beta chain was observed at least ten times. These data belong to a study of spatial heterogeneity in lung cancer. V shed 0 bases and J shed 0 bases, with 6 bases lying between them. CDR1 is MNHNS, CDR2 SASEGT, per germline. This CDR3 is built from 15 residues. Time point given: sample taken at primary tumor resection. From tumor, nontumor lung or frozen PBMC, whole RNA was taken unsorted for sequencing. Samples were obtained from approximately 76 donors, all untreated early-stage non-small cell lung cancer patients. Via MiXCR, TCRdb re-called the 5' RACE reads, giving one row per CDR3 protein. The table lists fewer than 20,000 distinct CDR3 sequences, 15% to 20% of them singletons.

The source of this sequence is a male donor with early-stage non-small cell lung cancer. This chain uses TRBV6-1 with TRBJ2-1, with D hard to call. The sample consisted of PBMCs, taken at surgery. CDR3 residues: CASSEALSSYNEQFF. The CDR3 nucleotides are TGTGCCAGCAGTGAAGCGCTAAGCTCCTACAATGAGCAGTTCTTC.